Listed below are T cell receptor beta chains from one sample, sequenced in a study of blood T cell repertoires in COVID-19. Libraries were prepared by immunoSEQ multiplex PCR; TCRdb keeps only in-frame clonotypes and omits some of them. The data contain 150,000 to 200,000 clones, more than 80% of them singletons. Sequencing was carried out using peripheral blood. These receptors came from a man aged 45-65 years with acute or convalescent COVID-19. Each CDR3 is given with its conserved first and last residue. A D gene is named only where the DNA matches it firmly. Where a row states a size, it is once, few, many or the class of an expanded clone; other rows omit it.

j_call v_call clone_size d_call cdr3_aa cdr3_nt
TRBJ1-1 TRBV11-2 NA TRBD1 CASSPSGTGQTEAFF TGTGCCAGCAGCCCCTCCGGGACAGGGCAGACTGAAGCTTTCTTT
TRBJ1-1 TRBV2 NA NA CASGRGETEAFF TGTGCCAGCGGCCGCGGGGAGACTGAAGCTTTCTTT
TRBJ1-3 TRBV5-1 NA NA CASSRGSSGNTIYF TGCGCCAGCAGCCGCGGCAGCTCTGGAAACACCATATATTTT
TRBJ2-3 TRBV10-3 few NA CAISVPEVTDTQYF TGTGCCATCAGTGTTCCTGAGGTGACAGATACGCAGTATTTT
TRBJ2-1 TRBV27 NA TRBD1 CASSYRTTGGNEQFF TGTGCCAGCAGTTATAGGACAACAGGGGGCAATGAGCAGTTCTTC
TRBJ2-3 TRBV29-1 once NA CSVDSGGGITDTQYF TGCAGCGTTGATTCTGGCGGGGGCATTACAGATACGCAGTATTTT
TRBJ1-1 TRBV9 NA NA CASSVVRFLDKLNTEAFF TGTGCCAGCAGCGTAGTGAGATTCCTGGACAAACTGAACACTGAAGCTTTCTTT
TRBJ2-1 TRBV9 NA TRBD1 CASSPGTGVRNEQFF TGTGCCAGCAGCCCAGGGACAGGGGTGAGGAATGAGCAGTTCTTC
TRBJ2-6 TRBV27 NA TRBD1 CASSPRDRGRGANVLTF TGTGCCAGCAGTCCCCGGGACAGGGGGAGAGGGGCCAACGTCCTGACTTTC
TRBJ2-1 TRBV7-7 NA NA CASSLGIGTSNNEQFF TGTGCCAGCAGCTTAGGAATCGGGACTTCCAACAATGAGCAGTTCTTC
TRBJ1-2 TRBV2 NA TRBD1 CASRIGQGTGYGYTF TGTGCCAGCAGGATTGGACAGGGGACCGGTTATGGCTACACCTTC
TRBJ2-5 TRBV28 NA TRBD2 CASSSAAGEETQYF TGTGCCAGCAGTTCCGCGGCGGGAGAAGAGACCCAGTACTTC
TRBJ2-2 TRBV11-2 NA NA CASSLLGDTGELFF TGTGCCAGCAGCCTCCTGGGCGACACCGGGGAGCTGTTTTTT